The clone carrying this T cell receptor (beta chain) was recorded many times. RNA was extracted from bulk tissue without any cell sorting. The sample originates from a study of tumor and adjacent non-tumor tissue in lung cancer. The library came from three nested PCR rounds adapted from ARM-PCR protocols. TCRdb redid the calling of the multiplex PCR reads with MiXCR, one entry per CDR3 protein. The sample carries 120,000 or so distinct CDR3 sequences, 66% recorded once. The CDR3 spans 13 residues. V was pared by 3 bases and J by 6 bases, with 7 bases of the junction left unmatched. Per germline, CDR1 SQVTM and CDR2 ANQGSEA.

The clonotype originates from a young man with non-small cell lung cancer. The rearrangement joins TRBV29-1 to TRBJ2-5; 7 bases match TRBD1. Material: lung tumor tissue. Here the CDR3 reads CSVDGTAIQTQYF. The CDR3 DNA is TGCAGCGTTGACGGGACAGCTATCCAGACCCAGTACTTC.